The 18 T cell receptor beta chains below all came from one sample that was sequenced in a study of blood T cell repertoires in COVID-19. Measured with immunoSEQ multiplex PCR; TCRdb has only the in-frame clones, and not every one. The sample contains under 170,000 clones, about 90% of which appear only once. The specimen sequenced was peripheral blood. The source is a woman aged 55-69 years with active or convalescent COVID-19.

The rearrangement links TRBV5-4 to TRBJ1-5; 7 nucleotides match TRBD1. The ends lost 9 bases at V and 6 bases at J; junction bases unmatched: 18. CDR1 is SGHNT and CDR2 is YYREEE in the germline V gene (reference sequence). The CDR3 has 16 residues. CDR3 in DNA: TGTGCCATCGAGGGGGCGTTGGAAGAATTCAGTCAGCCCCAGCATTTT. It yields the protein CAIEGALEEFSQPQHF.

The chain combines TRBV25-1 with TRBJ1-2; D is possibly TRBD1 (6 bases). V was trimmed by 6 bases and J by 8 bases, leaving 16 bases between them. CDR3 size: 13 residues. Germline CDR1 MGHDK, CDR2 SYGVNS. As DNA, the CDR3 is TGTGCCAGCAGGAAGCAGGGGCTCGAGGGCTACACCTTC. It encodes CASRKQGLEGYTF.

The chain is built from TRBV19 and TRBJ2-1; the match to TRBD1 covers 7 bases. The CDR3 has 15 residues. Germline V gene lookup returns CDR1 LNHDA and CDR2 SQIVND (reference sequence). The V gene end was trimmed by 3 bases and the J gene end by 6 bases; junction bases not matched to a gene: 8. CDR3 DNA sequence: TGTGCCAGTAGTATCCAGACAGGGTTATTCAATGAGCAGTTCTTC. It encodes CASSIQTGLFNEQFF.

This chain joins TRBV19 and TRBJ1-5; D gene uncertain. Looked up from germline, CDR1 is LNHDA and CDR2 is SQIVND (reference sequence). The CDR3 has 15 amino acids. Trimming took 2 bases from V and 2 from J, leaving 10 bases between them. DNA of the CDR3: TGTGCCAGTAGTATATCGCACACCGGCAATCAGCCCCAGCATTTT. Amino acids: CASSISHTGNQPQHF.

This clone was recorded once. The V gene is TRBV4-1, the J gene TRBJ2-7; TRBD2 matches 10 bases. This CDR3 region has 18 residues. From germline, CDR1 is MGHRA and CDR2 YSYEKL. V was clipped by 0 bases and J by 2 bases; unmatched bases: 10. The CDR3 DNA is TGCGCCAGCAGCCAAGATCCCAGCGGGGGGGCTCGTACCTACGAGCAGTACTTC. It is translated as CASSQDPSGGARTYEQYF.

The chain recombines TRBV3-1 (or the pseudogene TRBV3-2) with TRBJ2-1; TRBD2 agrees at 14 bases. CDR1 LGHDT and CDR2 YNNKEL come from the germline V gene (reference sequence). V dropped 8 bases and J dropped 0; count of bases not matched to a gene: 6. The CDR3 has 17 residues. The CDR3 loop reads CASGTSGGGSSYNEQFF. As DNA, the CDR3 is TGTGCCAGCGGGACTAGCGGGGGTGGTAGCTCCTACAATGAGCAGTTCTTC.

The chain is built from TRBV6-5 and TRBJ1-6, with no clear D. V lost 0 bases and J 9 bases, leaving 12 bases between the germline ends. Germline loops: CDR1 MNHEY, CDR2 SVGAGI. The CDR3 is made up of 15 amino acids. The CDR3 DNA reads TGTGCCAGCAGTTACTCCCGGGATACCAGTTCACCCCTCCACTTT. Protein product: CASSYSRDTSSPLHF.

CDR3 nucleotide sequence: TGTGCCAGCAGCTTGGAGCACACAGACGACACTGAAGCTTTCTTT. Translating it yields CASSLEHTDDTEAFF. V and J are TRBV5-4 and TRBJ1-1; no clear D. The CDR3 sequence is 15 residues long. Germline assignment: CDR1 SGHNT and CDR2 YYREEE (reference sequence). The V end lost 0 bases, the J end lost 3 bases, and 12 bases lay between the germline ends.

This clone was observed once. The chain carries TRBV2 and TRBJ2-7; TRBD1 aligns across 9 bases. Germline V CDR1 and CDR2: SNHLY, FYNNEI. The CDR3 is 15 residues long. With V trimmed by 4 bases and J by 6 bases, 10 bases remained unmatched. In DNA, the CDR3 is TGTGCCAGCAGTGCGACACAGGGGGCCGGCGGCGAGCAGTACTTC. Its translation: CASSATQGAGGEQYF.

This chain uses TRBV6-6 with TRBJ1-2; maybe TRBD1 (5 bases). The V and J ends lost 6 bases and 1 base respectively, with 12 bases between them. This CDR3 is built from 14 residues. Germline CDR1 MNHNY, CDR2 SVGAGI (reference sequence). CDR3 sequence (DNA): TGTGCCAGCAGCGCGGGGCGGCTTAACTATGGCTACACCTTC. Translated: CASSAGRLNYGYTF.

The chain links TRBV3-1 (or the pseudogene TRBV3-2) to TRBJ1-1; D uncertain. V lost 0 bases and J lost 4, with 9 bases in between. The CDR3 covers 14 residues. Per germline, CDR1 LGHDT and CDR2 YNNKEL (reference sequence). The CDR3 DNA is TGTGCCAGCAGCCAAGATGCGGGTAGCACTGAAGCTTTCTTT. It yields the protein CASSQDAGSTEAFF.

Turning to this clone: At the DNA level, this CDR3 is encoded by other sequences in the same sample as well. V usage is TRBV5-1 and J usage is TRBJ2-5; the D gene is possibly TRBD2 (6 bases). Deletions cut 4 bases from V and 2 bases from J, with 9 bases between. In germline, CDR1 is SGHRS, CDR2 YFSETQ. The CDR3 has 13 residues. The CDR3 region has the DNA TGCGCCAGCAGCCCGGGAGATCAAGAGACCCAGTACTTC. Protein product: CASSPGDQETQYF.

The chain links TRBV27 to TRBJ2-7; the match to TRBD1 covers 9 bases. The V gene's germline CDR1 is MNHEY and CDR2 SMNVEV (reference sequence). After removal of 6 bases from V and 2 bases from J, the junction contained 5 bases not matched to a gene. The CDR3 covers 14 residues. The CDR3 spells CASSPGQGPYEQYF. The CDR3 nucleotides are TGTGCCAGCAGCCCGGGACAGGGCCCCTACGAGCAGTACTTC.

V usage is TRBV9 and J usage is TRBJ1-5; 7 nucleotides agree with TRBD1. Germline V gene sequence: CDR1 SGDLS, CDR2 YYNGEE. CDR3 size: 14 residues. Unmatched junction bases numbered 5, after V lost 4 bases and J lost 4 bases. This CDR3 reads CASSMTGSNQPQHF. For the CDR3, the DNA is TGTGCCAGCAGCATGACAGGGAGTAATCAGCCCCAGCATTTT. The whole variable domain, remainder taken from reference TRBV9 and TRBJ1-5, is DSGVTQTPKHLITATGQRVTLRCSPRSGDLSVYWYQQSLDQGLQFLIQYYNGEERAKGNILERFSAQQFPDLHSELNLSSLELGDSALYFCASSMTGSNQPQHFGDGTRLSIL.

The V gene is TRBV7-2, the J gene TRBJ1-2, with D possibly being TRBD1 (5 bases). Germline CDR1 SGHTA, CDR2 FQGNSA. The CDR3 covers 13 residues. V gave up 4 bases and J gave up 3 bases, with 9 bases separating them. In nucleotides, the CDR3 is TGTGCCAGCAGCTCGGGGGGAGACTATGGCTACACCTTC. It translates to CASSSGGDYGYTF.

Details on this clone: The junction departs from the called germline gene at one end, perhaps through a read error. The sample carries other DNA sequences with the same CDR3. The CDR3 DNA reads as TGTGCCAGCAGTCTTCAGCGGGACACCGAAGCTTTCTTT. It encodes CASSLQRDTEAFF. The V call is TRBV6-5, the J call TRBJ1-1; D is perhaps TRBD1 (6 bases). Germline V gives CDR1 MNHEY, CDR2 SVGAGI. The CDR3 runs to 13 residues.

The chain carries TRBV7-8 and TRBJ2-7, with TRBD1 matching 7 bases. The CDR3 runs to 14 residues. Germline loops: CDR1 SGHVS, CDR2 FQNEAQ. The V segment lost 2 bases and the J segment 3 bases; nucleotides outside the gene matches: 4. The CDR3 here is CASSLSRTGYEQYF. The DNA for the CDR3 is TGTGCCAGCAGCTTATCCCGGACAGGCTACGAGCAGTACTTC.

V and J are TRBV29-1 and TRBJ2-1, with 15 bases matching TRBD2. Germline V gives CDR1 SQVTM, CDR2 ANQGSEA. This CDR3 contains 15 residues. V trimming: 3 bases; J trimming: 10 bases; junction bases outside the gene matches: 7. CDR3 residues: CSVDSRTSGGAEQFF. The DNA for the CDR3 is TGCAGCGTTGATTCCCGGACTAGCGGGGGGGCGGAGCAGTTCTTC.